This T cell receptor beta chain came from a study of cytomegalovirus exposure and HLA in healthy donors. The PCR had 60 Vbeta and 13 Jbeta primers. Some clones are missing from TCRdb's copy, which holds only in-frame ones; the method was immunoSEQ multiplex PCR. This table has about 130,000 clones, roughly 83% appearing once. The CDR3 totals 15 residues. The V gene's germline CDR1 is SGDLS and CDR2 YYNGEE. V was trimmed by 0 bases and J by 5 bases, leaving 14 bases between them. Points from the study as a whole: Reportedly, HLA-A and HLA-B alleles of most subjects were accurately predicted from TCR beta.

Comment on this clone: Its antigen is unidentified.

The source material was PBMCs. The receptor was derived from a man younger than 30 in good health and CMV-seropositive. This chain uses TRBV9 with TRBJ2-5; D is undetermined. The DNA for the CDR3 is TGTGCCAGCAGCGTAGATGGGCAGGATGATGAGACCCAGTACTTC. Encoded protein: CASSVDGQDDETQYF.